The source of this T cell receptor beta chain is a study of Graves' ophthalmopathy and Graves' hyperthyroidism. Amplifying from RNA transcripts, the study obtained TCR beta CDR3 regions. RT-PCR was first run with HTBI primers, then multiplex PCR in a second round. From the multiplex PCR reads, TCRdb called clonotypes with MiXCR, one entry per CDR3 protein. The sample holds about 480,000 distinct CDR3 sequences; roughly an eighth are singletons and the top ten take about a tenth. The germline gives CDR1 MNHEY, CDR2 SMNVEV (reference sequence). V was shortened by 4 bases and J by 3 bases, with 13 bases between the two germline ends. The CDR3 contains 15 residues. A duration under 3 months, NOSPECS ≥4, CAS ≥3 and moderate-to-severe activity characterized the donors with ophthalmopathy. Someone took the PBMCs out of 10 ml of fresh peripheral blood. The sample holds many counts of this clonotype. What it recognizes is unknown.

Study-level findings and limits: The majority of expanded thyroid clonotypes above 0.001 frequency also occurred in blood.

This chain links TRBV27 with TRBJ1-5; no definite D call. Sequencing input: blood. The sequence derives from a woman aged 30 to 39 with Graves' ophthalmopathy. CDR3 nucleotide sequence: TGTGCCAGCAGTTACCCCTGGCGGGACAATCAGCCCCAGCATTTT. Amino acids: CASSYPWRDNQPQHF.